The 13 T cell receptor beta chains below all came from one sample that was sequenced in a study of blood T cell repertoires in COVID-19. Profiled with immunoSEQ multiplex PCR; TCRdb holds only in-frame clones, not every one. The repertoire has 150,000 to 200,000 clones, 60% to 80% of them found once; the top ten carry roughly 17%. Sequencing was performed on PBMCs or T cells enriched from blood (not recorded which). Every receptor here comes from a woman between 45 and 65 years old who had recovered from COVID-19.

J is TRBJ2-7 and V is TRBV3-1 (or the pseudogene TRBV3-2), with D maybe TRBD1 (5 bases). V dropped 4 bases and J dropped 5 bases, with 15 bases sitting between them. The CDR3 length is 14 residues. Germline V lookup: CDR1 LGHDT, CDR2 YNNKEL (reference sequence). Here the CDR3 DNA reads TGTGCCAGCAGCCTAGGACACCCATCGAACGAGCAGTACTTC. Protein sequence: CASSLGHPSNEQYF.

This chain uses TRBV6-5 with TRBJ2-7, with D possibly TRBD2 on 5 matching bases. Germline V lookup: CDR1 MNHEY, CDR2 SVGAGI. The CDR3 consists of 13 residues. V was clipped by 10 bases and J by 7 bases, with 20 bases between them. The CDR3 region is CANSAPTPGEQYF. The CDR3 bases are TGTGCCAACTCGGCCCCGACACCGGGAGAGCAGTACTTC.

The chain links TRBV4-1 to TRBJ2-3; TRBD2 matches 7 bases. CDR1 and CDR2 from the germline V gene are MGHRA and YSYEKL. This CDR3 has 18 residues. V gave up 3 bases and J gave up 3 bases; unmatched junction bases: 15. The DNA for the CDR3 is TGCGCCAGCAGCCAGGTCGGTGCTGCGGGAGAGGAGACAGATACGCAGTATTTT. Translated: CASSQVGAAGEETDTQYF.

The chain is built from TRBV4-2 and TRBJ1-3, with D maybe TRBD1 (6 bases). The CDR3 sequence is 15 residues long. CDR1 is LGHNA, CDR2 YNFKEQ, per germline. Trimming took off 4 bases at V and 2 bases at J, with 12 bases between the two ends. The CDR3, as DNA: TGTGCCAGCAGCCGAGAACAGGGTACTGGAAACACCATATATTTT. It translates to CASSREQGTGNTIYF.

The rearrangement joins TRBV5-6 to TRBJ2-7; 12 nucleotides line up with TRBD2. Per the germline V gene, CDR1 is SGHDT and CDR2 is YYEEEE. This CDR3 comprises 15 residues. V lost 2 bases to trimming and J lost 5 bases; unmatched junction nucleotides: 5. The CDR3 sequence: CASSFGLAGNHEQYF. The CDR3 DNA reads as TGTGCCAGCAGCTTCGGACTAGCGGGGAACCACGAGCAGTACTTC.

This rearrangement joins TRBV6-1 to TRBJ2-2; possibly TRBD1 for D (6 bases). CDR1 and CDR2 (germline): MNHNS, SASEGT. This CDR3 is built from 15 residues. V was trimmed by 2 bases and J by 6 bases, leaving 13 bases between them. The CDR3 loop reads CASSETKGVSGELFF. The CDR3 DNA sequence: TGTGCCAGCAGTGAAACGAAGGGGGTATCCGGGGAGCTGTTTTTT.

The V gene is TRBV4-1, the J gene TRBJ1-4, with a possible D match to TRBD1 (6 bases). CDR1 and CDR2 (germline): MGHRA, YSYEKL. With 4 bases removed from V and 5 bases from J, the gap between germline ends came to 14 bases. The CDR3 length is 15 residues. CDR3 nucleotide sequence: TGCGCCAGCAGCCCCTTTAACAGGGTAAATGAAAAACTGTTTTTT. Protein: CASSPFNRVNEKLFF.

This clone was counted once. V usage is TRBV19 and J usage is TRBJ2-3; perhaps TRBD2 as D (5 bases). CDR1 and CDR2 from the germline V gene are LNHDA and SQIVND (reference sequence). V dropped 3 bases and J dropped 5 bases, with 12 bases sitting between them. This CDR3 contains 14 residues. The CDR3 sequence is CASSITRIEDTQYF. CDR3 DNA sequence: TGTGCCAGTAGTATCACTAGAATTGAAGATACGCAGTATTTT.

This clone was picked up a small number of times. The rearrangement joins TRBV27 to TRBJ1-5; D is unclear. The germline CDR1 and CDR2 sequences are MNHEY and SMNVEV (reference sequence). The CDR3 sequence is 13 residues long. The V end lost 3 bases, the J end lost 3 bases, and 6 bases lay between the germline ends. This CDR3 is CASSFQVNQPQHF. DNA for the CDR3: TGTGCCAGCAGTTTCCAGGTCAATCAGCCCCAGCATTTT.

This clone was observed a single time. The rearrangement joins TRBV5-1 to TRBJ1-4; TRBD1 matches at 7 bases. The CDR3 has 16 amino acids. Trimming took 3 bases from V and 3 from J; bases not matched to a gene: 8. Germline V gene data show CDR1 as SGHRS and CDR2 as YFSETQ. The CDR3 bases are TGCGCCAGCAGCTCCCGACAGGGACCCGCTAATGAAAAACTGTTTTTT. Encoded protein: CASSSRQGPANEKLFF.

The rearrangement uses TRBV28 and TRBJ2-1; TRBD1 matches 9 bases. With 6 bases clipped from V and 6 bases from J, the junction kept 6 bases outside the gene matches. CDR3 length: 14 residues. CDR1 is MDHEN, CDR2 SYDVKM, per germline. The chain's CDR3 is CASRPRDRANEQFF. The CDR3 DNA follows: TGTGCCAGCAGACCCCGGGACAGGGCCAATGAGCAGTTCTTC.

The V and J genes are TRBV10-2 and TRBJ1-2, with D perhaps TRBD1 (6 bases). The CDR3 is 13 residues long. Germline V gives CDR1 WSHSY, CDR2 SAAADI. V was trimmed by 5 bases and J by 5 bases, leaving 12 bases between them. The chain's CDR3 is CASSSGGPYGYTF. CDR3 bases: TGCGCCAGCAGTTCGGGGGGCCCATATGGCTACACCTTC.

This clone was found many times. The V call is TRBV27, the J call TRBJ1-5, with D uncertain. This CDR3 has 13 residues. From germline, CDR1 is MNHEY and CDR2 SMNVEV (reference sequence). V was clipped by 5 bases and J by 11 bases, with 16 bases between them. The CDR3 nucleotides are TGTGCCAGCAGTCCTTTTGGTGAGGCGACCCAGCATTTT. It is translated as CASSPFGEATQHF.